One T cell receptor beta chain is described in this entry. Its antigen remains unidentified. This sample is part of a study of T cells after yellow fever vaccination. With 2 bases removed from V and 6 bases from J, the gap between germline ends came to 15 bases. CDR3 size: 15 residues. Germline V gene lookup returns CDR1 SGHTA and CDR2 FQGNSA. Broader study findings: A large majority of primary-vaccination clones showed up again after the booster (around 96% CD4, 75% to 90% CD8). The CD4 compartment and the CD8 compartment contained a small share of clonotypes in common.

Using its own MiXCR run on the 5' RACE reads, TCRdb lists one record per CDR3 protein. The data show some 300,000 distinct CDR3 sequences, roughly 8.4% seen once. The clonotype originates from a man aged 18 to 29 who received the YFV17D yellow fever vaccine. The chain uses TRBV7-2 and TRBJ2-3; possibly TRBD2 for D (5 bases). The sequencing here drew on PBMCs, taken roughly 47 days after the first yellow fever vaccination. The CDR3 loop reads CASSLPLATFDTQYF. Written as DNA, the CDR3 is TGTGCCAGCAGCTTACCTCTAGCTACGTTTGATACGCAGTATTTT.